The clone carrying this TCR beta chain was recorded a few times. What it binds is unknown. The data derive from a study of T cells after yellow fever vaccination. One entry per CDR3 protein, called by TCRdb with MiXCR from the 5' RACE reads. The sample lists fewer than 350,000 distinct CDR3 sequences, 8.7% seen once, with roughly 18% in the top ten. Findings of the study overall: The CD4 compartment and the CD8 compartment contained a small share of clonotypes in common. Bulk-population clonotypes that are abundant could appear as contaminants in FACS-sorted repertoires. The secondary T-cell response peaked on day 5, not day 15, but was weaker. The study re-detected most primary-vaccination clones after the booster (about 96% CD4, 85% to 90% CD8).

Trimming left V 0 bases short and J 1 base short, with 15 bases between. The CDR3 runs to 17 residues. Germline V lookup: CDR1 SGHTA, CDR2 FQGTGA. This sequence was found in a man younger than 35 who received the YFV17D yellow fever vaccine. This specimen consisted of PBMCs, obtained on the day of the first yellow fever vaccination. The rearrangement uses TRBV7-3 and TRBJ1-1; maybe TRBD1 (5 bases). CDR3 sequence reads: CASSLTGDSLANTEAFF. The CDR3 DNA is TGTGCCAGCAGCTTAACGGGCGACAGTCTGGCGAACACTGAAGCTTTCTTT. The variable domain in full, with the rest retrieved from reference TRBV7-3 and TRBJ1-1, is GAGVSQTPSNKVTEKGKYVELRCDPISGHTALYWYRQSLGQGPEFLIYFQGTGAADDSGLPNDRFFAVRPEGSVSTLKIQRTERGDSAVYLCASSLTGDSLANTEAFFGQGTRLTVV.